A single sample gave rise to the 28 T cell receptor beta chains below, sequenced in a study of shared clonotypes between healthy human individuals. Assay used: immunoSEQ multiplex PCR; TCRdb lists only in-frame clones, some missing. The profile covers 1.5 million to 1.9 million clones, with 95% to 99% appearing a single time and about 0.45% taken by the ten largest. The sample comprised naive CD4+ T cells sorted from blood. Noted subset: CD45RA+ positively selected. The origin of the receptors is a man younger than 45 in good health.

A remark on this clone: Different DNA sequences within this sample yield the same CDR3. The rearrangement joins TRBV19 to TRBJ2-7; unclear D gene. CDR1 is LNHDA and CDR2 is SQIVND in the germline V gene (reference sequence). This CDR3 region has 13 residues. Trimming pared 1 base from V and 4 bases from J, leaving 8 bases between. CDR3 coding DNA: TGTGCCAGTAGTATAGGGGAATTGTACGAGCAGTACTTC. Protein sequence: CASSIGELYEQYF.

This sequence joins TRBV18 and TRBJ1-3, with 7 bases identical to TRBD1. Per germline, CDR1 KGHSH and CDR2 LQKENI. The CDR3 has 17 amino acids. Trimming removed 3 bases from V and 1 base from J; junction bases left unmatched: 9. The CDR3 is CASSPAQTGLSGNTIYF. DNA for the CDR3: TGTGCCAGCTCACCCGCCCAGACAGGGTTGTCTGGAAACACCATATATTTT.

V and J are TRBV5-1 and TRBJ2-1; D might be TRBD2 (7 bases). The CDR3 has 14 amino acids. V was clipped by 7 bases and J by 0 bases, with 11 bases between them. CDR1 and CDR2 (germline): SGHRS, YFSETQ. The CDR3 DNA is TGCGCCAGCCGGGGGGACAACTCCTACAATGAGCAGTTCTTC. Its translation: CASRGDNSYNEQFF.

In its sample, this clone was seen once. The DNA of the CDR3 is TGCGCCAGCAGCTTGGTATCTGGAGACGGAGGCAATGGCTACACCTTC. Translating it yields CASSLVSGDGGNGYTF. J is TRBJ1-2 and V is TRBV5-1; no clear D gene. CDR1 is SGHRS and CDR2 is YFSETQ in the germline V gene. The CDR3 runs 16 residues. The ends were cut back, 0 bases at V and 6 bases at J, with 18 bases in the middle.

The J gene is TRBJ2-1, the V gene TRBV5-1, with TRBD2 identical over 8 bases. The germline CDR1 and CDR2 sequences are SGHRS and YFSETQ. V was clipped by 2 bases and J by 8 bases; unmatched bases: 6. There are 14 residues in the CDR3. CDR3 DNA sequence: TGCGCCAGCAGCTTCTTGACTAGCGAGGATGAGCAGTTCTTC. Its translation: CASSFLTSEDEQFF.

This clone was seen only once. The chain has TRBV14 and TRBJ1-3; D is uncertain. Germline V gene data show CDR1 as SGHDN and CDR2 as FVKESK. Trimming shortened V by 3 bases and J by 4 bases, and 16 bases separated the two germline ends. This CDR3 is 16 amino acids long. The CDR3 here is CASSQVRGISGNTIYF. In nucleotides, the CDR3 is TGTGCCAGCAGCCAGGTCCGAGGGATATCCGGAAACACCATATATTTT.

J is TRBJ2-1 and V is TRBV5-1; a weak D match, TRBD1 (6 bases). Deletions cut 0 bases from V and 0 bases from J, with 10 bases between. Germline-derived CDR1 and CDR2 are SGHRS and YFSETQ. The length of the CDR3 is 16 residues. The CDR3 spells CASSLGRDNSYNEQFF. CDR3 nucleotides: TGCGCCAGCAGCTTGGGTCGGGACAACTCCTACAATGAGCAGTTCTTC.

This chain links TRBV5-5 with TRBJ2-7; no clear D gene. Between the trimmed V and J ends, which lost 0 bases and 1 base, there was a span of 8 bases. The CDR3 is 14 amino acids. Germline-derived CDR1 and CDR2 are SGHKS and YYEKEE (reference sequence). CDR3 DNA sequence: TGTGCCAGCAGCTTGGAACATTCTTCCTACGAGCAGTACTTC. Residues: CASSLEHSSYEQYF.

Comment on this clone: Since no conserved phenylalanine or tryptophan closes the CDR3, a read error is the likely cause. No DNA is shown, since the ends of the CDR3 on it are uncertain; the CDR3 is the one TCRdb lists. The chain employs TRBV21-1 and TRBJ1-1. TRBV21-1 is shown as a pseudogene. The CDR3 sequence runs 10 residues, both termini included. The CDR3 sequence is CASSKVARTA.

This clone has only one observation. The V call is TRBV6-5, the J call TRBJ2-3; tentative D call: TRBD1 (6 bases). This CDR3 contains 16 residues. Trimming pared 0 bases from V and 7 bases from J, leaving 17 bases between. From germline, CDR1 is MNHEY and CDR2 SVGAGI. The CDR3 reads CASSYSFPRQGHTQYF. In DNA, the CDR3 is TGTGCCAGCAGTTACTCGTTCCCCCGGCAGGGGCATACGCAGTATTTT.

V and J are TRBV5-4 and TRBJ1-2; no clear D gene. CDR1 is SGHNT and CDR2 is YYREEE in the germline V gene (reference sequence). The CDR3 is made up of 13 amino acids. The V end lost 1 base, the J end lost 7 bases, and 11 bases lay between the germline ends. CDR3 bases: TGTGCCAGCAGCTTGTATTCAGGATCTGGCTACACCTTC. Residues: CASSLYSGSGYTF.

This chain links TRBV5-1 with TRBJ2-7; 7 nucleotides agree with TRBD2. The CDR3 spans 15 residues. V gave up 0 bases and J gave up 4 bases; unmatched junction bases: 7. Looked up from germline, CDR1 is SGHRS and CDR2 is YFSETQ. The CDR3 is CASSLGGSGRYEQYF. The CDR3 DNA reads TGCGCCAGCAGCTTGGGGGGTAGCGGGCGATACGAGCAGTACTTC.

CDR3 nucleotides: TGTGCCAGCAGCCCCCTAGCGGGAGGTCTGTTCTTC. Its protein product is CASSPLAGGLFF. The chain links TRBV7-6 to TRBJ2-1; 11 nucleotides align to TRBD2. This CDR3 is built from 12 residues. Germline values: CDR1 SGHVS, CDR2 FNYEAQ. With V trimmed by 5 bases and J by 15 bases, 6 bases remained unmatched.

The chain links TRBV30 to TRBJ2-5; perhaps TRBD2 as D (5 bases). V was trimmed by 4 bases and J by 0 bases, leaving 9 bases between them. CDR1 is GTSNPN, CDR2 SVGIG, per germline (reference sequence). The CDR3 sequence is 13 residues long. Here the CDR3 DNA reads TGTGCCTGGACCCTCGGGGACCAAGAGACCCAGTACTTC. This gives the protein CAWTLGDQETQYF. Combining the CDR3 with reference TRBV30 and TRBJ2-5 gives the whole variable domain SQTIHQWPATLVQPVGSPLSLECTVEGTSNPNLYWYRQAAGRGLQLLFYSVGIGQISSEVPQNLSASRPQDRQFILSSKKLLLSDSGFYLCAWTLGDQETQYFGPGTRLLVL.

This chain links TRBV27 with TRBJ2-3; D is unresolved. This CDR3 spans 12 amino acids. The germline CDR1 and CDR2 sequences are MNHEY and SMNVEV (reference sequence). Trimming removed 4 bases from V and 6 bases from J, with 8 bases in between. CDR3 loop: CASSSQADTQYF. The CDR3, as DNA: TGTGCCAGCAGTTCCCAAGCGGATACGCAGTATTTT.

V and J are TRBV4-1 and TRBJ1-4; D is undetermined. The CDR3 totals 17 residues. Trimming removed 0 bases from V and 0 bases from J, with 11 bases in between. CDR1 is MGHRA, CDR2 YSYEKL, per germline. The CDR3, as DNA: TGCGCCAGCAGCCAAGATCCCGGTGGCGCAACTAATGAAAAACTGTTTTTT. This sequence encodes CASSQDPGGATNEKLFF.

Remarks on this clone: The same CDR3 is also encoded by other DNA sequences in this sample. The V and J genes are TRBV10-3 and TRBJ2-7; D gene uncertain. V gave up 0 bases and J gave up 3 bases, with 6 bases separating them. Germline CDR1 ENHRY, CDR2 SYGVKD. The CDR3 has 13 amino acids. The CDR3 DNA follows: TGTGCCATCAGTGAGTCCGCGGTCTACGAGCAGTACTTC. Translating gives CAISESAVYEQYF.

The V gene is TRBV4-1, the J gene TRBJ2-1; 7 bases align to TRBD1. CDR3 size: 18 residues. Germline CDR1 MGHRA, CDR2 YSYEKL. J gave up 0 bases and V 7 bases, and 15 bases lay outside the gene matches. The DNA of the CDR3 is TGCGCCAGCACGCCCTACCTAGGACAGGCGAGCTCCTACAATGAGCAGTTCTTC. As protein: CASTPYLGQASSYNEQFF.

Here the CDR3 DNA reads TGTGCCAGCAGTTTAGTATCTTCGGGTTTGTTTACCGAGCAGTACTTC. It codes for CASSLVSSGLFTEQYF. The chain joins TRBV28 to TRBJ2-7; D remains ambiguous. The CDR3 runs to 16 residues. Germline V lookup: CDR1 MDHEN, CDR2 SYDVKM. V was shortened by 2 bases and J by 6 bases, with 20 bases between the two germline ends.

The CDR3 region is CAWSFRSNQPQHF. CDR3 DNA sequence: TGTGCCTGGAGTTTTAGAAGCAATCAGCCCCAGCATTTT. The chain links TRBV30 to TRBJ1-5; D not certain. Trimming cost V 2 bases and J 1 base, with 6 bases left between them. The CDR3 consists of 13 residues. Germline CDR1 and CDR2: GTSNPN and SVGIG (reference sequence).

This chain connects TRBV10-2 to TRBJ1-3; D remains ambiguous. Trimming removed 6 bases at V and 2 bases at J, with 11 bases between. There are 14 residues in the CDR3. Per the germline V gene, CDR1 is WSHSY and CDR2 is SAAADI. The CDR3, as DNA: TGCGCCAGCAGAGACCCGCCGGCTGGAAACACCATATATTTT. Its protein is CASRDPPAGNTIYF.

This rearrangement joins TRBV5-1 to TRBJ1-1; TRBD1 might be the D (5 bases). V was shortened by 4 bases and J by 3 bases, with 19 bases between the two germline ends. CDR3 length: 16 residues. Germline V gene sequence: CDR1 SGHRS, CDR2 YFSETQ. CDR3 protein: CASSPRDGPPDTEAFF. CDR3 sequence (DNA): TGCGCCAGCAGCCCCCGGGACGGTCCTCCTGACACTGAAGCTTTCTTT.

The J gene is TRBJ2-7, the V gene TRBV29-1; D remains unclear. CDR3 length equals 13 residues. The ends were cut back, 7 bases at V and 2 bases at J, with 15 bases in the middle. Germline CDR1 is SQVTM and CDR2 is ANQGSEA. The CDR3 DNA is TGCAGCGCTACGACGCGTTCGACCTACGAGCAGTACTTC. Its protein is CSATTRSTYEQYF.

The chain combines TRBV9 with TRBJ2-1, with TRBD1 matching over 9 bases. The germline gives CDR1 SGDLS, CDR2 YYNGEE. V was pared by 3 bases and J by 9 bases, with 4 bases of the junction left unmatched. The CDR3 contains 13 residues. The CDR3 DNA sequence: TGTGCCAGCAGCGGTACAGGGGGCAGTGAGCAGTTCTTC. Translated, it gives CASSGTGGSEQFF.

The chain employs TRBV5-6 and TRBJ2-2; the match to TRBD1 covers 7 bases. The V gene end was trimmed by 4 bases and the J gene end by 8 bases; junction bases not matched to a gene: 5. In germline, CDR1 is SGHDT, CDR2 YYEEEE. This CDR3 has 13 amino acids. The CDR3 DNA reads TGTGCCAGCAGCCGCGGACAGGATGGGGAGCTGTTTTTT. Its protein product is CASSRGQDGELFF.

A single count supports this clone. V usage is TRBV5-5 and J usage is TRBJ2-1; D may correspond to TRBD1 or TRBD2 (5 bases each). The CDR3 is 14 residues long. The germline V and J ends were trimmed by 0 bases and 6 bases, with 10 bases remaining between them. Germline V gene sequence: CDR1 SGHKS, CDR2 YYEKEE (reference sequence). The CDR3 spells CASSLGDPLNEQFF. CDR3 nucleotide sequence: TGTGCCAGCAGCTTGGGGGACCCCCTCAATGAGCAGTTCTTC.

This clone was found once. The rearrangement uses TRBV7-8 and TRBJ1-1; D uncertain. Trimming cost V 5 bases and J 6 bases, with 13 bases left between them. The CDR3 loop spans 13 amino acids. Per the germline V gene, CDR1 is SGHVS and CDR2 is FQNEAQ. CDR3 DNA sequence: TGTGCCAGCAGCCCGCTGTTGGGATCTGAAGCTTTCTTT. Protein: CASSPLLGSEAFF.

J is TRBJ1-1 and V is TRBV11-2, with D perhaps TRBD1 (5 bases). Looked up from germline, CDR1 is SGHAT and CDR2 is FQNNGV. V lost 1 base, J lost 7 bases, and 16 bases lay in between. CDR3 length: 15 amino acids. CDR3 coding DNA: TGTGCCAGCAGCTTAGCTGTGCTCGGGGCGGGTGAAGCTTTCTTT. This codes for CASSLAVLGAGEAFF.